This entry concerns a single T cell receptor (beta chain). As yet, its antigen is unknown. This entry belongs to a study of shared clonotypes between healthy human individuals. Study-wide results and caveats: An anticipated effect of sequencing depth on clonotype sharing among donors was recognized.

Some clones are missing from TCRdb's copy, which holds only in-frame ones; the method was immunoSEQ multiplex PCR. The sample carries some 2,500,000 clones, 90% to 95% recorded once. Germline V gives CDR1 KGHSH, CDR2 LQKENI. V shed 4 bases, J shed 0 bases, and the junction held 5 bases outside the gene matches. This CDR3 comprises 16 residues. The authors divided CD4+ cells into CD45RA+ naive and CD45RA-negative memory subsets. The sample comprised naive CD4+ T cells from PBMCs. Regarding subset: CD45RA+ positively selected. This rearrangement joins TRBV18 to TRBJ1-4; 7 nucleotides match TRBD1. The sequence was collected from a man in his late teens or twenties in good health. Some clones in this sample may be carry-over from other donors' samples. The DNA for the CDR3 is TGTGCCAGCTCACTGGGACAGCAAGCAACTAATGAAAAACTGTTTTTT. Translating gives CASSLGQQATNEKLFF.